The 25 T cell receptor beta chains in this list originate from one sample, sequenced in a study of blood T cells in healthy people across ages. PCR was performed a second time for 7 to 11 cycles using a sample-barcoded 5' primer and a J-beta primer mix. MiXCR, run by TCRdb on the 5' RACE reads, gives a single entry per CDR3 protein. This table holds roughly 800,000 distinct CDR3 sequences, about three fifths found once. Sequencing input: blood. The receptors originated from a man younger than 45 in good health.

The CDR3 is CASSTRGQGSETQYF. CDR3 nucleotide sequence: TGTGCCAGCAGCACCCGTGGACAGGGCAGCGAGACCCAGTACTTC. The chain uses TRBV9 and TRBJ2-4; the match to TRBD1 covers 8 bases. The DNA matches TRBJ2-5 better at its end, which makes the J call doubtful. The CDR3 consists of 15 residues. CDR1 and CDR2 from the germline V gene are SGDLS and YYNGEE.

V is TRBV29-1 and J is TRBJ2-1, with D uncertain. The V gene lost 7 bases and the J gene lost 6 bases, with 13 bases spanning the gap. The CDR3 covers 12 residues. Per the germline V gene, CDR1 is SQVTM and CDR2 is ANQGSEA. CDR3 in DNA: TGCAGCGCTGCCCTAGTGGGCAATGAGCAGTTCTTC. This translates into CSAALVGNEQFF.

This clonotype occurred a few times. V usage is TRBV4-2 and J usage is TRBJ2-3; perhaps TRBD2 as D (5 bases). V gave up 3 bases and J gave up 3 bases, with 16 bases separating them. The V gene's germline CDR1 is LGHNA and CDR2 YNFKEQ. This CDR3 is 16 amino acids long. CDR3 region: CASSHLRESGTDTQYF. The CDR3 nucleotides are TGTGCCAGCAGCCACCTTAGGGAGAGCGGAACAGATACGCAGTATTTT.

This clonotype was seen a handful of times. The CDR3 here is CASSDPAQEGETQYF. In nucleotides, the CDR3 is TGCGCCAGCAGTGATCCAGCTCAGGAGGGGGAGACCCAGTACTTC. The V gene is TRBV10-1, the J gene TRBJ2-5; tentatively, D is TRBD2 (6 bases). CDR3 length equals 15 residues. Germline V gene data show CDR1 as WNHNN and CDR2 as SYGVQD (reference sequence). V lost 3 bases, J lost 5 bases, and 16 bases lay in between.

The CDR3 DNA reads as TGTGCCAGCAGCCCCTCGGCGGGCTCCCCGAATTGGGAGCAGTTCTTC. This gives the protein CASSPSAGSPNWEQFF. V gene TRBV7-8 combines with J gene TRBJ2-1; D might be TRBD2 (5 bases). Trimming took 5 bases from V and 10 from J, leaving 24 bases between them. This CDR3 has 16 residues. The germline V gene encodes CDR1 SGHVS and CDR2 FQNEAQ.

The chain combines TRBV29-1 with TRBJ2-3; D is unclear. V was clipped by 0 bases and J by 7 bases, with 8 bases between them. Germline V lookup: CDR1 SQVTM, CDR2 ANQGSEA. The CDR3 loop spans 12 amino acids. In nucleotides, the CDR3 is TGCAGCGTTGAAGATCCCGCCTATACGCAGTATTTT. Translation: CSVEDPAYTQYF.

There are a few counts of this clonotype. The rearrangement joins TRBV4-2 to TRBJ2-1; possibly TRBD2 for D (6 bases). From germline, CDR1 is LGHNA and CDR2 YNFKEQ. Trimming cost V 5 bases and J 1 base, with 12 bases left between them. CDR3 length equals 15 residues. CDR3 sequence (DNA): TGTGCCAGCAGCGCACTCGGGGGATCCTACAATGAGCAGTTCTTC. Its translation is CASSALGGSYNEQFF.

The V call is TRBV4-2, the J call TRBJ2-3; tentative D call: TRBD2 (5 bases). The germline V gene encodes CDR1 LGHNA and CDR2 YNFKEQ. The CDR3 is 16 amino acids. With 0 bases removed from V and 6 bases from J, the gap between germline ends came to 16 bases. The CDR3 nucleotides read TGTGCCAGCAGCCAAGATGGAGGACGGGTCTCCGATACGCAGTATTTT. As protein: CASSQDGGRVSDTQYF.

V and J are TRBV7-3 and TRBJ1-2; 8 nucleotides line up with TRBD1. The V segment lost 5 bases and the J segment 5 bases; nucleotides outside the gene matches: 19. The CDR3 has 18 amino acids. Germline V lookup: CDR1 SGHTA, CDR2 FQGTGA. CDR3 protein: CASSPQGPGGDGVYGYTF. The CDR3 DNA reads as TGTGCCAGCAGCCCCCAGGGGCCAGGGGGCGATGGAGTGTATGGCTACACCTTC.

The chain links TRBV7-2 to TRBJ2-1, with D possibly TRBD1 on 5 matching bases. The CDR3 consists of 12 residues. V was cut by 7 bases and J by 8 bases, with 12 bases left in between. The V gene's germline CDR1 is SGHTA and CDR2 FQGNSA. CDR3 nucleotide sequence: TGTGCCAGCATCATAAGGGGATATGAGCAGTTCTTC. This sequence encodes CASIIRGYEQFF. Using reference TRBV7-2 and TRBJ2-1 for the parts outside the CDR3, the full variable domain is GAGVSQSPSNKVTEKGKDVELRCDPISGHTALYWYRQSLGQGLEFLIYFQGNSAPDKSGLPSDRFSAERTGGSVSTLTIQRTQQEDSAVYLCASIIRGYEQFFGPGTRLTVL.

This clonotype was found a few times. The rearrangement links TRBV7-2 to TRBJ2-4; D not resolved. The V end was cut by 4 bases, the J end by 13 bases, with 17 bases between. The germline CDR1 and CDR2 sequences are SGHTA and FQGNSA. CDR3 length: 13 residues. Here the CDR3 reads CASSYTTPDVQYF. CDR3 DNA sequence: TGTGCCAGCAGCTACACAACCCCGGACGTACAGTACTTC.

The chain uses TRBV12-3 or TRBV12-4 and TRBJ2-7; a possible D gene is TRBD2 (5 bases). Trimming took off 1 base at V and 7 bases at J, with 20 bases between the two ends. The CDR3 is 16 amino acids. As DNA, the CDR3 is TGTGCCAGCAGTTTAGGGTCCGGCCCTAAAACGGGGGAGCAGTACTTC. Protein sequence: CASSLGSGPKTGEQYF.

This rearrangement joins TRBV2 to TRBJ2-7, with D possibly TRBD2 on 6 matching bases. The germline CDR1 and CDR2 sequences are SNHLY and FYNNEI. The CDR3 contains 14 residues. Trimming removed 5 bases at V and 4 bases at J, with 15 bases between. This CDR3 is CASSRGYNGYEQYF. CDR3 sequence (DNA): TGTGCCAGCAGTCGGGGGTATAATGGATACGAGCAGTACTTC.

The V gene is TRBV28, the J gene TRBJ2-5; D remains unclear. Trimming removed 7 bases at V and 3 bases at J, with 15 bases between. The CDR3 spans 14 residues. Per germline, CDR1 MDHEN and CDR2 SYDVKM. CDR3 sequence (DNA): TGTGCCAGCAAAATTACGGATGGTAAAGAGACCCAGTACTTC. Amino acids: CASKITDGKETQYF.

The chain joins TRBV7-9 to TRBJ1-3; no reliable D call. CDR1 SEHNR and CDR2 FQNEAQ come from the germline V gene (reference sequence). The CDR3 loop spans 18 amino acids. Between the trimmed V and J ends, which lost 3 bases and 0 bases, there was a span of 18 bases. The CDR3 protein is CASSLSLGKDHSGNTIYF. CDR3 in DNA: TGTGCCAGCAGCTTGAGTCTCGGGAAGGACCACTCTGGAAACACCATATATTTT. The full variable domain, completed using reference TRBV7-9 and TRBJ1-3, is DTGVSQNPRHKITKRGQNVTFRCDPISEHNRLYWYRQTLGQGPEFLTYFQNEAQLEKSRLLSDRFSAERPKGSFSTLEIQRTEQGDSAMYLCASSLSLGKDHSGNTIYFGEGSWLTVV.

The rearrangement uses TRBV4-3 and TRBJ2-1; D call uncertain. There are 15 residues in the CDR3. Trimming removed 0 bases at V and 5 bases at J, with 11 bases between. The germline gives CDR1 LGHNA, CDR2 YSLEER. CDR3 loop: CASSQEGTANNEQFF. The DNA for the CDR3 is TGCGCCAGCAGCCAAGAGGGAACAGCGAACAATGAGCAGTTCTTC.

The chain recombines TRBV5-1 with TRBJ2-7, with D possibly matching TRBD1 (5 bases). The CDR3 runs 15 residues. Germline CDR1 reads SGHRS; CDR2 reads YFSETQ. Trimming removed 4 bases at V and 1 base at J, with 15 bases between. The CDR3 region has the DNA TGCGCCAGCAGCCACGACCCCAGGGATTCCTACGAGCAGTACTTC. Amino acids: CASSHDPRDSYEQYF.

This clonotype was recorded once. The J gene is TRBJ2-1, the V gene TRBV6-6; D not resolved. Looked up from germline, CDR1 is MNHNY and CDR2 is SVGAGI (reference sequence). V lost 8 bases, J lost 8 bases, and 16 bases lay in between. This CDR3 comprises 13 residues. This CDR3 is CASVDGGRYEQFF. CDR3 DNA sequence: TGTGCCAGCGTGGACGGCGGTAGGTATGAGCAGTTCTTC.

The V gene is TRBV6-5, the J gene TRBJ2-3; 7 bases line up with TRBD1. V shed 7 bases and J 4 bases; nucleotides not matched to a gene: 11. CDR3 size: 15 residues. The germline V gene has CDR1 MNHEY and CDR2 SVGAGI. CDR3 loop: CASTLRDSPADTQYF. The CDR3 DNA follows: TGTGCCAGCACTCTCCGGGACAGTCCCGCAGATACGCAGTATTTT.

The chain links TRBV7-9 to TRBJ1-4, with unresolved D. Trimming removed 2 bases from V and 4 bases from J, with 14 bases in between. Germline V gives CDR1 SEHNR, CDR2 FQNEAQ (reference sequence). The CDR3 consists of 16 residues. CDR3 protein: CASSLSSGRINEKLFF. The CDR3 DNA reads TGTGCCAGCAGCTTAAGTTCGGGCCGAATTAATGAAAAACTGTTTTTT. Together with reference TRBV7-9 and TRBJ1-4, the CDR3 gives the full variable domain: DTGVSQNPRHKITKRGQNVTFRCDPISEHNRLYWYRQTLGQGPEFLTYFQNEAQLEKSRLLSDRFSAERPKGSFSTLEIQRTEQGDSAMYLCASSLSSGRINEKLFFGSGTQLSVL.

The sample holds a few counts of this clonotype. V gene TRBV10-3 combines with J gene TRBJ1-2; 8 bases match TRBD1. CDR3 length: 14 residues. Germline V gene data show CDR1 as ENHRY and CDR2 as SYGVKD. The trim removed 6 bases at V and 5 bases at J, leaving 8 bases unmatched. For the CDR3, the DNA is TGTGCCATCAGCTCCGGGACAGGAGGGTATGGCTACACCTTC. This gives the protein CAISSGTGGYGYTF.

The table lists this clonotype with a few counts. The chain carries TRBV25-1 and TRBJ2-5, with TRBD2 as a possible D gene (6 bases). V dropped 7 bases and J dropped 2 bases, with 14 bases sitting between them. Looked up from germline, CDR1 is MGHDK and CDR2 is SYGVNS. The CDR3 is 14 amino acids. The CDR3 protein is CASIDPGGQETQYF. CDR3 in DNA: TGTGCCAGCATCGACCCCGGGGGTCAAGAGACCCAGTACTTC.

This clonotype has more than one count but fewer than ten. This chain joins TRBV20-1 and TRBJ2-4; D tentatively fits TRBD1 or TRBD2 (5 bases each). Germline V gives CDR1 DFQATT, CDR2 SNEGSKA (reference sequence). Trimming removed 6 bases from V and 2 bases from J, with 14 bases in between. The length of the CDR3 is 14 residues. CDR3 in DNA: TGCAGTGCCCGCCCCGAGGGGACCAAAAACATTCAGTACTTC. Translation: CSARPEGTKNIQYF.

The chain combines TRBV28 with TRBJ1-5, with D unclear. With 10 bases removed from V and 0 bases from J, the gap between germline ends came to 7 bases. Germline V lookup: CDR1 MDHEN, CDR2 SYDVKM. The CDR3 runs to 12 residues. CDR3 sequence reads: CATEDSNQPQHF. The CDR3 coding sequence is TGTGCCACCGAGGATAGCAATCAGCCCCAGCATTTT.

This clonotype has only a few counts. The genes are TRBV21-1 and TRBJ2-1; the table's D gene call, TRBD2, was not cross checked with the DNA. TRBV21-1 is flagged as a pseudogene. There are 19 residues in the CDR3. CDR3 region: CASSPRLAGGRRAYNEQFF. In nucleotides, the CDR3 is TGTGCCAGCAGCCCAAGACTAGCGGGGGGAAGGAGAGCCTACAATGAGCAGTTCTTC.